This TCR beta chain stems from a study of blood T cell repertoires in COVID-19 (dated by TCRdb to about 2020). For the wider study: Collaborator samples came from the United States, Italy and Spain and covered acute and convalescent phases of COVID-19. The repertoires were released in a freely available public database intended as a resource for research on the immune response to SARS-CoV-2. The dataset comprised deeply sampled blood TCRbeta repertoires from subjects exposed to, actively infected with, or recovered from COVID-19. The material from the prospective study consisted of cDNA or gDNA derived from T cells, B-cell-depleted T cells, or PBMCs. Where available, HLA class I and class II types were taken from metadata supplied by the sample provider and were not determined by assay-based typing. The samples were drawn from two sources: the first 160 participants of the ongoing ImmuneRACE study, and approximately 1,300 subjects contributed by 6 global collaborators. The sample metadata nearly always contained a de-identified subject ID, COVID-19 status, age in years and sex. Overall results and qualifications from the work: The amount of clinical and demographic metadata varied by source and participant and was provided uncurated.

TCRbeta CDR3 regions were amplified from genomic DNA by means of the immunoSEQ Assay, a bias-controlled multiplex PCR. Per the original workflow: The number of nucleated cells in each sample was estimated from the amplification of reference gene primers within the assay. To quantify the absolute abundance of each unique TCRbeta CDR3 rearrangement, sequence reads were collapsed and filtered. For each sample, productive Simpson clonality was calculated as the square root of Simpson's diversity index across productive rearrangements. Imported from immuneACCESS, the table was reduced by TCRdb to in-frame sequences with V and J called. These copies leave out some clones; in studies compared against another copy, an unresolved V gene accounts for under half, and the cause of the remainder is not known. The V and J calls and the clone size are those of that table, but D and trimming were determined from the DNA. The sample profile shows 150,000 to 200,000 clones; less than 90% of them were found once. The top ten hold roughly 2% of the sample.

Each collaborating institution followed its own protocols to collect whole blood in K2EDTA tubes. For TCRbeta analysis, collaborators shipped samples as frozen whole blood, isolated PBMCs, or DNA extracted from either of those sample types. The CDR3 spans 14 residues, from the cysteine through the phenylalanine. CDR3 DNA only is kept here, 42 bases in frame from base 1. Relative to germline, V is 0 bases shorter and J is 1 base shorter, with 2 bases between their ends. CDR1 and CDR2, per the germline V gene, are SGDLS and YYNGEE. This clone showed up just a few times. Its antigen is not yet known. Per-nucleotide qualities are absent, and no much larger clonotype sits a single base away.

This TCR derives from a man between 65 and 85 years old with active or convalescent COVID-19. This receptor chain uses TRBV9 and TRBJ2-6; no D gene is confidently identified. Sequenced: peripheral blood. The DNA sequence follows: TGTGCCAGCAGCGTAGTATCTGGGGCCAACGTCCTGACTTTC. This is translated as CASSVVSGANVLTF.